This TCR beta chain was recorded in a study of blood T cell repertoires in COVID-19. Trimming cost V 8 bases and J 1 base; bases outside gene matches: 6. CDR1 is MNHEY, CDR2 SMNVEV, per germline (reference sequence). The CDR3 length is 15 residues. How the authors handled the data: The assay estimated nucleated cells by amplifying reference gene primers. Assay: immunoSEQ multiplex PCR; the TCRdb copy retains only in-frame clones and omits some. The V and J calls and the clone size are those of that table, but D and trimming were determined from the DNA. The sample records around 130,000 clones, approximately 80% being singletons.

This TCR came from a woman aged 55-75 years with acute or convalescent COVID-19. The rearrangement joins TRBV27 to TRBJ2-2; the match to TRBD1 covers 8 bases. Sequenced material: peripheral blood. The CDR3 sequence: CASHGGQGNTGELFF. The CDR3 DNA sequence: TGTGCCAGCCATGGCGGACAGGGGAACACCGGGGAGCTGTTTTTT.